In its sample, the clone carrying this T cell receptor beta chain was seen many times. Its antigen is currently unknown. The entry originates in a study of Graves' ophthalmopathy and Graves' hyperthyroidism. Study-wide results and limits: Most thyroid clonotypes expanded beyond 0.001 frequency were also found in blood. Forecasting of ophthalmopathy progression by the model achieved roughly 69% sensitivity and around 77% specificity.

Germline CDR1 reads MNHEY; CDR2 reads SVGAGI. V trimming: 5 bases; J trimming: 1 base; junction bases outside the gene matches: 4. The CDR3 covers 14 residues. The TCR beta CDR3 regions underwent amplification from RNA transcripts. After a first-round RT-PCR with HTBI primers, a second-round multiplex PCR was run. TCRdb re-called the multiplex PCR reads through MiXCR, storing one row per CDR3 protein. The sample records under 350,000 distinct CDR3 sequences, around a sixth being singletons. The clonotype was recovered from an adult man with Graves' ophthalmopathy. The chain is built from TRBV6-5 and TRBJ1-1; 7 positions match TRBD1. The sample taken for sequencing was peripheral blood. CDR3 loop: CASSPWTGNTEAFF. In DNA form, the CDR3 reads TGTGCCAGCAGTCCCTGGACAGGGAACACTGAAGCTTTCTTT.